Sequencing of this T cell receptor beta chain was carried out in a study of blood T cell repertoires in COVID-19. Overall study: COVID-19 samples, acute and convalescent, were from the United States, Italy and Spain. In each case, the material was cDNA or gDNA derived from T cells, B-cell-depleted T cells, or PBMCs.

In the study's own analysis: Cell counts per sample came from amplifying reference gene primers. Clones were sequenced by immunoSEQ multiplex PCR, and TCRdb holds only the in-frame ones, with some missing. That table is the source of V, J and clone size, and D and trimming were worked out from the DNA. The top ten clones hold 3.5% to 4.5% of a sample with around 150,000 clones, about 90% of them seen once. The source is a woman aged 60-75 years with active or convalescent COVID-19. Input material: peripheral blood.

CDR3 DNA: TGTGCCAGTAGTATTAAACAGTATCAGCCCCAGCATTTT. Its translation is CASSIKQYQPQHF. This chain joins TRBV19 and TRBJ1-5; no firm D call. V was clipped by 3 bases and J by 5 bases, with 8 bases between them. There are 13 residues in the CDR3. The germline V gene encodes CDR1 LNHDA and CDR2 SQIVND (reference sequence).